Below are 10 T cell receptor beta chains sequenced from a single sample in a study of tumor-infiltrating lymphocytes in primary liver carcinoma. It was unsorted whole blood that yielded blood RNA, and germline DNA was also extracted. Starting from 500 ng of total RNA, TCR beta cDNA was produced with a primer in the constant region. Generation of the TCR beta libraries relied on three nested multiplex PCR rounds using slightly modified ARM-PCR. Amplification in the first two PCR rounds was performed using TRBV1-TRBV30 forward primers and a C-beta reverse primer for 10 cycles each. Each CDR3 protein is one row after TCRdb ran MiXCR on the multiplex PCR reads. The repertoire holds approximately 330,000 distinct CDR3 sequences, with less than 65% as singletons. Sequences were obtained from peripheral blood. These receptor sequences come from a man aged 35 to 55 with primary liver carcinoma and hepatitis B virus infection.

To note about this clonotype: One end of the junction does not line up with germline, which may come from a read error. The chain carries TRBV11-2 and TRBJ2-4, with D hard to call. CDR3 length: 17 residues. The V gene's germline CDR1 is SGHAT and CDR2 FQNNGV. The CDR3 DNA reads TGTGCCAGCAGCTTAGAAGGCGGCGGTCTGGCCAAAAACATTCGGTACTTC. It specifies CASSLEGGGLAKNIRYF.

The table lists this clonotype with a few counts. Since a much larger clone is just one base distant, this may be a read error. The V call is TRBV29-1, the J call TRBJ2-5; D could derive from TRBD1 or TRBD2 (5 bases each). V was clipped by 7 bases and J by 6 bases, with 21 bases between them. The CDR3 extends over 14 amino acids. CDR1 and CDR2 from the germline V gene are SQVTM and ANQGSEA. The CDR3 spells CSALGAGDVKTQYF. The CDR3, as DNA: TGCAGCGCCCTCGGGGCAGGAGATGTAAAGACCCAGTACTTC.

The V gene is TRBV12-5, the J gene TRBJ2-1; TRBD2 agrees at 10 bases. CDR1 and CDR2 (germline): LGHNT, FRNRAP. The length of the CDR3 is 16 residues. J gave up 0 bases and V 5 bases, and 4 bases lay outside the gene matches. CDR3 amino acids: CASGPTSGFSYNEQFF. The CDR3 DNA is TGTGCTAGTGGTCCGACTAGCGGGTTCTCCTACAATGAGCAGTTCTTC. Together with reference TRBV12-5 and TRBJ2-1, the CDR3 gives the full variable domain: DARVTQTPRHKVTEMGQEVTMRCQPILGHNTVFWYRQTMMQGLELLAYFRNRAPLDDSGMPKDRFSAEMPDATLATLKIQPSEPRDSAVYFCASGPTSGFSYNEQFFGPGTRLTVL.

A remark on this clonotype: A read error may explain this, as a much larger clone is one base away. The rearrangement uses TRBV12-3 or TRBV12-4 and TRBJ2-1; D unresolved. This CDR3 spans 16 amino acids. The CDR3 DNA reads TGTGCCACCAGTTTTAACTGGGTGGGATCATACAATGAGCAGTTCTTC. Its protein product is CATSFNWVGSYNEQFF.

This CDR3 reads CASGKRDRALGANVLTF. The DNA of the CDR3 is TGTGCCAGCGGTAAACGGGACAGGGCGCTTGGGGCCAACGTCCTGACTTTC. The V gene is TRBV6-5, the J gene TRBJ2-6; 9 bases are a match to TRBD1. The germline V gene has CDR1 MNHEY and CDR2 SVGAGI. This CDR3 spans 17 amino acids. V shed 8 bases, J shed 3 bases, and the junction held 11 bases outside the gene matches.

This clonotype was seen once. This may come from a read error, since a much larger clone is one base off. The chain combines TRBV6-6 with TRBJ2-7, with TRBD2 matching 8 bases. Germline-derived CDR1 and CDR2 are MNHNY and SVGAGI (reference sequence). The CDR3 length is 13 residues. The CDR3 spells CTSSPGGPYEQYF. For the CDR3, the DNA is TGTACCAGCAGTCCGGGGGGGCCCTACGAGCAGTACTTC.

V usage is TRBV5-1 and J usage is TRBJ1-1; perhaps TRBD1 as D (6 bases). V lost 4 bases, J lost 0 bases, and 13 bases lay in between. CDR3 length equals 15 residues. Germline V gene data show CDR1 as SGHRS and CDR2 as YFSETQ. The CDR3 coding sequence is TGCGCCAGCAGCCCCCTAGGGGGATTGAACACTGAAGCTTTCTTT. Encoded protein: CASSPLGGLNTEAFF.

To note about this clonotype: A read error may account for a junction end that differs from germline. The chain employs TRBV11-2 and TRBJ2-5, with D hard to call. The CDR3 is made up of 13 amino acids. From germline, CDR1 is SGHAT and CDR2 FQNNGV. CDR3 bases: TGTGCCAGCAGTTCCACACAGCAAGAGACTCAGTACTTC. Amino acid sequence: CASSSTQQETQYF.

The chain carries TRBV13 and TRBJ2-7, with TRBD1 matching 9 bases. This CDR3 is 20 amino acids long. J was trimmed by 0 bases and V by 5 bases; bases with no gene match: 20. Germline V gene lookup returns CDR1 PRHDT and CDR2 FYEKMQ (reference sequence). CDR3 nucleotide sequence: TGTGCCAGCAGCATCCCCAAGGACAGGGGATTTATTATTTGCTCCTACGAGCAGTACTTC. Encoded protein: CASSIPKDRGFIICSYEQYF.

This clonotype occurred a few times. The chain combines TRBV11-1 with TRBJ2-2, with TRBD1 matching 7 bases. Germline V gives CDR1 SGHAT, CDR2 FQDESV (reference sequence). The J segment lost 2 bases and the V segment lost 5 bases, leaving 5 bases of the junction unmatched. The CDR3 covers 15 residues. CDR3 coding DNA: TGTGCCAGCAGCACGGGACAGACTAACACCGGGGAGCTGTTTTTT. Translated: CASSTGQTNTGELFF.